This T cell receptor (beta chain) originates from a study of regulatory T cells in long-lasting Graves disease. Investigators prepared the TCR beta libraries by applying iRepertoire HTBI primers and Arm-PCR of CDR3 regions. From the multiplex PCR reads, TCRdb called clonotypes with MiXCR, one entry per CDR3 protein. This table has approximately 440,000 distinct CDR3 sequences, roughly 15% appearing once. Time point of the sample: newly diagnosed GD, antithyroid drugs for less than 3 months. PBMC RNA was the source of the TCR library. Only a few counts were recorded for this clonotype. CDR3 length: 13 amino acids. Germline CDR1 DFQATT, CDR2 SNEGSKA (reference sequence). Trimming stripped 3 bases from V and 4 bases from J, with 10 bases between. Another study also made use of these data, one on T cells in Graves' hyperthyroidism and ophthalmopathy.

This receptor was identified in a man between 35 and 55 years old with Graves disease. The specimen was peripheral blood mononuclear cells (PBMCs), collected at new diagnosis, from a patient treated with antithyroid drugs. This chain joins TRBV20-1 and TRBJ1-5, with D maybe TRBD1 (5 bases). CDR3 bases: TGCAGTGCTAGTACAGGATTAAATCAGCCCCAGCATTTT. The encoded protein is CSASTGLNQPQHF.